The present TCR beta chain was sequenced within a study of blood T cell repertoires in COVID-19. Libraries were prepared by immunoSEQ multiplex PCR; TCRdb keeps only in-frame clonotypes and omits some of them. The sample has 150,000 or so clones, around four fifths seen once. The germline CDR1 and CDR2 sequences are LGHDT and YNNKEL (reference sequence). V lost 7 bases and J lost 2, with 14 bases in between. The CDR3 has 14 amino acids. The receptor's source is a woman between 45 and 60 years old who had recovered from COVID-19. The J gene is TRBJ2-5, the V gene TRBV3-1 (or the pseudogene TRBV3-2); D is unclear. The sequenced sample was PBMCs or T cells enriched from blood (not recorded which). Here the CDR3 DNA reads TGTGCCAGCAAAGTAGAAGTTAAGCAAGAGACCCAGTACTTC. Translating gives CASKVEVKQETQYF.